This is a list of T cell receptor beta chains from one sample in a study of beta chain features in type 1 diabetes. Data came from immunoSEQ multiplex PCR; TCRdb stores just in-frame clones and leaves some out. The profile covers under 350,000 clones, with 20% to 25% appearing a single time and 0.012% taken by the ten largest. Sequencing used naive CD4+ T cells from blood. The receptors were sampled from a woman aged 25 to 45 with type 1 diabetes. Both conserved end residues are part of each CDR3. D genes are given only for firm matches. Expanded clones are given a class, and other clones once, few, many or no size at all.

d_gene,len,j_gene,v_gene,abundance,CDR3aa,CDR3nt
NA,12,TRBJ2-7,TRBV6-6,NA,CATSDRRYEQYF,TGTGCCACCTCCGACAGGCGGTACGAGCAGTACTTC
NA,16,TRBJ2-3,TRBV4-2,few,CASSQALTKGTDTQYF,TGTGCCAGCAGCCAGGCCCTGACTAAGGGCACAGATACGCAGTATTTT
NA,13,TRBJ1-1,TRBV30,NA,CAWSVQGHSEAFF,TGTGCCTGGAGTGTACAGGGACACAGTGAAGCTTTCTTT
NA,11,TRBJ2-7,TRBV29-1,few,CSVVGSSEQYF,TGCAGCGTTGTCGGGTCGAGTGAGCAGTACTTC
NA,13,TRBJ2-6,TRBV27,NA,CASSGPGANVLTF,TGTGCCAGCAGTGGGCCCGGGGCCAACGTCCTGACTTTC
NA,13,TRBJ2-1,TRBV18,few,CASSPPDTGEQFF,TGTGCCAGCTCACCGCCTGACACTGGTGAGCAGTTCTTC
TRBD2,15,TRBJ2-7,TRBV4-2,NA,CASSQETREAYEQYF,TGTGCCAGCAGCCAAGAGACGCGGGAGGCCTACGAGCAGTACTTC
NA,15,TRBJ2-2,TRBV30,NA,CAWSTRGTNTGELFF,TGTGCCTGGAGTACTCGCGGGACGAACACCGGGGAGCTGTTTTTT
TRBD2,14,TRBJ2-2,TRBV19,NA,CASSTQAGAGELFF,TGTGCCAGTAGTACACAAGCGGGAGCCGGGGAGCTGTTTTTT
TRBD1,15,TRBJ2-1,TRBV9,NA,CASSVEQGAYNEQFF,TGTGCCAGCAGCGTAGAACAGGGGGCCTACAATGAGCAGTTCTTC
NA,17,TRBJ2-6,TRBV29-1,few,CSVGFARALSGANVLTF,TGCAGCGTTGGCTTTGCCAGGGCCCTCTCTGGGGCCAACGTCCTGACTTTC
NA,16,TRBJ2-5,TRBV12-5,NA,CASGRTLDSTGETQYF,TGTGCTAGTGGCCGTACCCTGGACTCGACCGGAGAGACCCAGTACTTC
TRBD2,17,TRBJ2-1,TRBV28,few,CASSSAGLAGVWDEQFF,TGTGCCAGCAGTTCAGCCGGTCTAGCGGGAGTGTGGGATGAGCAGTTCTTC
TRBD2,15,TRBJ2-1,TRBV5-4,NA,CASSLATGGPHEQFF,TGTGCCAGCAGCTTGGCAACGGGAGGGCCGCATGAGCAGTTCTTC
NA,17,TRBJ2-7,TRBV7-8,few,CASSLAIAAWGYDEQYF,TGTGCCAGCAGCTTAGCTATTGCTGCTTGGGGCTATGACGAGCAGTACTTC
NA,14,TRBJ1-2,TRBV28,few,CASSIVGGSGGYTF,TGTGCCAGCAGTATCGTTGGAGGGTCCGGCGGCTACACCTTC
NA,14,TRBJ2-7,TRBV18,NA,CASSPVTGIYEQYF,TGTGCCAGCTCACCAGTTACGGGGATCTACGAGCAGTACTTC
TRBD2,15,TRBJ2-1,TRBV30,few,CAWSDPGLAFGEQFF,TGTGCCTGGAGTGACCCGGGACTAGCGTTCGGTGAGCAGTTCTTC
TRBD1,14,TRBJ1-1,TRBV7-3,NA,CASRDPQGGREAFF,TGTGCCAGCAGAGACCCACAGGGGGGACGTGAAGCTTTCTTT
TRBD2,15,TRBJ2-5,TRBV9,NA,CASATSGRAQETQYF,TGTGCCAGCGCTACCAGCGGGAGGGCACAAGAGACCCAGTACTTC
TRBD2,15,TRBJ2-7,TRBV7-2,NA,CASSLVSSGNTEQYF,TGTGCCAGCAGCTTAGTTTCCAGCGGGAATACCGAGCAGTACTTC
NA,12,TRBJ2-4,TRBV29-1,few,CSLRDSGDIQYF,TGCAGCCTTCGGGACTCGGGGGACATTCAGTACTTC
TRBD1,15,TRBJ1-1,TRBV7-8,NA,CASSYRGLEVTEAFF,TGTGCCAGCTCGTACAGGGGGCTGGAAGTCACTGAAGCTTTCTTT
NA,12,TRBJ2-7,TRBV30,few,CAWSVSSGEQYF,TGTGCCTGGAGTGTTAGCAGCGGCGAGCAGTACTTC
NA,13,TRBJ1-3,TRBV25-1,NA,CASSEGLGNTIYF,TGTGCCAGCAGTGAAGGCCTTGGAAACACCATATATTTT
TRBD1,17,TRBJ2-7,TRBV7-9,NA,CASSLVWNRGTSYEQYF,TGTGCCAGCAGCTTAGTCTGGAACAGGGGAACGTCCTACGAGCAGTACTTC
TRBD1,14,TRBJ2-4,TRBV6-5,NA,CASRRQGAWNIQYF,TGTGCCAGCAGACGACAGGGGGCTTGGAACATTCAGTACTTC
NA,13,TRBJ1-1,TRBV29-1,NA,CNVVGRMNTEAFF,TGCAACGTTGTTGGCAGAATGAACACTGAAGCTTTCTTT
NA,13,TRBJ2-7,TRBV18,NA,CASSPQGEGEQYF,TGTGCCAGCTCACCACAGGGGGAGGGCGAGCAGTACTTC
NA,14,TRBJ1-2,TRBV30,NA,CAWSLQIDSYGYTF,TGTGCCTGGAGTCTCCAAATCGACAGCTATGGCTACACCTTC
NA,12,TRBJ2-7,TRBV6-5,NA,CASSPNRDEQYF,TGTGCCAGCAGTCCCAACAGGGACGAGCAGTACTTC
NA,11,TRBJ2-5,TRBV2,few,CASSAVETQYF,TGTGCCAGCAGTGCGGTCGAGACCCAGTACTTC
NA,14,TRBJ2-2,TRBV25-1,NA,CASSPLGRIGELFF,TGTGCCAGCAGTCCCCTGGGGAGGATCGGGGAGCTGTTTTTT
TRBD2,14,TRBJ2-7,TRBV6-5,NA,CASSFRRTSDEQYF,TGTGCCAGCAGTTTCCGTCGGACTAGCGACGAGCAGTACTTC
TRBD2,16,TRBJ2-1,TRBV5-4,few,CASSLRASGLYNEQFF,TGTGCCAGCAGCTTACGTGCTAGCGGACTATACAATGAGCAGTTCTTC
TRBD1,12,TRBJ2-5,TRBV30,few,CALQGAGETQYF,TGTGCCTTACAGGGGGCTGGAGAGACCCAGTACTTC
TRBD1,15,TRBJ2-7,TRBV6-5,NA,CASSATGGTNYEQYF,TGTGCCAGCAGTGCCACAGGGGGCACAAACTACGAGCAGTACTTC
TRBD2,12,TRBJ2-1,TRBV2,few,CASRAGGNEQFF,TGTGCCAGCAGGGCCGGGGGGAATGAGCAGTTCTTC
NA,15,TRBJ2-3,TRBV7-3,NA,CASSHPQGTTDTQYF,TGTGCCAGCAGCCATCCTCAGGGAACCACAGATACGCAGTATTTT
NA,14,TRBJ2-3,TRBV15,NA,CATSRDLGPDTQYF,TGTGCCACCAGCAGAGATCTGGGGCCAGATACGCAGTATTTT
NA,12,TRBJ2-5,TRBV7-9,NA,CASTLELETQYF,TGTGCCAGCACCTTGGAGTTGGAGACCCAGTACTTC
TRBD1,15,TRBJ2-1,TRBV6-5,once,CASSYDRAVYNEQFF,TGTGCCAGCAGTTACGACAGGGCAGTCTACAATGAGCAGTTCTTC
NA,13,TRBJ2-1,TRBV5-1,NA,CASSLSRDNEQFF,TGCGCCAGCAGCCTATCACGGGACAATGAGCAGTTCTTC